This T cell receptor (beta chain) was recorded in a study of blood T cell repertoires in COVID-19 (dated by TCRdb to 2020 to 2021). The study in broad terms: Samples covering the acute and convalescent phases of COVID-19 were provided by collaborators in the United States, Italy and Spain. The samples were drawn from the first 160 participants of the ongoing ImmuneRACE study and from 950 to 1,500 subjects provided by 6 global collaborators. Subjects who had been exposed to COVID-19, were actively infected with it, or had recovered from it provided the deeply sampled blood TCRbeta repertoires that made up the dataset. A de-identified subject ID, COVID-19 status, age in years and sex were almost always included in the sample metadata. Where HLA class I and class II types were available, the types were taken from metadata supplied by the sample provider, not from assay-based typing. A freely available public database, intended as a resource for researchers studying the immune response to SARS-CoV-2, is where the repertoires were released. The material from the prospective study consisted of cDNA or gDNA derived from T cells, B-cell-depleted T cells, or PBMCs.

Results and caveats for the whole study, not just this receptor: How much clinical and demographic metadata was included differed by source and by participant, and the metadata was provided uncurated.

Comment on this clone: Its antigen specificity is not known. The sample holds no much larger clone one base away, and base qualities are not on file.

For CDR1 and CDR2, the germline V gene lists MNHEY and SVGEGT. The CDR3 sequence holds 15 residues, the cysteine and phenylalanine included. CDR3 DNA only is kept here, 45 bases in frame from base 1. For this chain, trimming is 6 bases at the V end and 6 bases at the J end, and the number of junction bases without a gene match is 13. The immunoSEQ Assay, a bias-controlled multiplex PCR, was used to amplify TCRbeta CDR3 regions from genomic DNA. As for how the authors treated the data: Nucleated cell counts per sample were estimated from amplification of reference gene primers within the assay. Sequence reads were collapsed and filtered to measure the absolute abundance of every unique TCRbeta CDR3 rearrangement. For each sample, productive Simpson clonality was calculated as the square root of Simpson's diversity index across productive rearrangements. TCRdb obtained this table from immuneACCESS and retained in-frame rearrangements with V and J assigned. These tables miss some clones; where compared with another copy, unresolved V genes account for less than half of the shortfall, and the remainder is unexplained. V, J and clone size reflect that table, while D and trimming were determined from the DNA. The sample table shows about 64,000 clones, and roughly 91% are seen once. 1.6% of the sample rests with the top ten.

Collaborating institutions collected whole blood in K2EDTA tubes following their own protocols. For TCRbeta analysis, collaborators shipped samples in one of three forms: frozen whole blood, isolated PBMCs, or DNA extracted from either of those sample types. The sequenced material came from peripheral blood. This sequence uses TRBV6-2 or TRBV6-3 and TRBJ2-7, with 8 bases aligning to TRBD1. This receptor was taken from a human donor in a cohort sampled during active COVID-19. The CDR3 in this case is CASSRSQGALIEQYF. DNA sequence: TGTGCCAGCAGCCGCTCTCAGGGGGCTCTGATCGAGCAGTACTTC.